The sequence of this T cell receptor beta chain was determined in a study of blood T cell repertoires in COVID-19. V was trimmed by 1 base and J by 13 bases, leaving 14 bases between them. Per the germline V gene, CDR1 is SEHNR and CDR2 is FQNEAQ (reference sequence). CDR3 length: 14 residues. Produced via immunoSEQ multiplex PCR; TCRdb's table is partial and in-frame only. The sample shows about 230,000 clones, about 91% of them seen only once. The specimen was PBMCs or T cells enriched from blood (not recorded which). The sequence derives from a woman aged 40 to 55 with acute COVID-19. This chain uses TRBV7-9 with TRBJ1-6; D call uncertain. The CDR3 DNA follows: TGTGCCAGCAGCTTAGACCTCAAGTGGGCGCCCCTCCACTTT. It translates to CASSLDLKWAPLHF.